This T cell receptor beta chain is drawn from a study of beta chain features in type 1 diabetes (dated 2018 in TCRdb). With respect to the entire study: Mean age, gender distribution, total cell number and subset yield did not differ between patients and healthy donors. In the study, recently diagnosed type 1 diabetes patients and matched healthy donors were compared on the TCRB repertoires of their sorted circulating CD4+ T cell subsets. A total of 107,917,701 sorted cells were examined across all samples, and the number of cells per subset was strongly correlated with RNA yield. Regulatory and stem cell-like memory subsets were obtained from only 8 patients and roughly 8 healthy donors, while naive and central memory subsets were obtained from all 28 donors.

On this clone itself: This receptor's antigen is unknown. No base quality information exists; no much larger clone differs at one position.

General study outcomes and caveats: Because cDNA was sequenced instead of genomic DNA, highly expressing activated cells could be over-represented, though the groups showed no difference in activation or CD3 levels. At VDJ recombination sites, type 1 diabetes patients had fewer insertions and more deleted nucleotides, which implies abnormalities in thymic rearrangement. Naive, central memory and regulatory TCRB repertoires appeared more similar among patients than among healthy donors. Type 1 diabetes patients showed a moderate but significant shortening of TCRB CDR3 length in all four CD4+ subsets. PCR may preferentially amplify shorter templates, but because patient and control samples were amplified and corrected together, any resulting skew would affect both groups equally. Because small numbers of individuals were included in the HLA sub-analyses, any influence of HLA type on TCRB rearrangement was left unresolved.

The entire amount of isolated RNA was reverse transcribed using the High Capacity cDNA Reverse Transcription Kit, so the sequenced TCRB transcripts were expressed ones. Deep immunoSEQ sequencing was applied to naive, central memory and regulatory T cell samples, giving an average of about 3.57 million total reads per sample. Sorted cells were lysed in RLT buffer, and RNA was extracted using DNase-treated RNeasy Micro or Mini kits according to cell number. Each cell subset was processed on its own to prevent cross-contamination, while patient and healthy donor samples were processed together. Using the immunoSEQ multiplex PCR, TCRB sequences were amplified from cDNA into 87-bp fragments spanning the CDR3 region. Amplicons were sequenced on the Illumina HiSeq platform. The study's own analysis went as follows. PCR bias was computationally corrected using synthetic template baselines, reads within Hamming distance 2 were collapsed, and singletons that could not be merged were discarded. Reads were aligned to IMGT to assign V, D and J genes, CDR3 length, and insertions or deletions at six rearrangement sites. Within each subset, clonotype counts were normalized to the number of sorted cells before true diversity and Gini coefficients were calculated with the tcR R package. Repertoire sharing was quantified using the overlap coefficient calculated on TCRB nucleotide sequences. As a proxy for the pre-selection repertoire, out-of-frame TCRB sequences from naive cells were analyzed. The table comes from immuneACCESS by way of TCRdb, which keeps in-frame sequences with V and J called. Part of the clones is missing from these tables; in studies checked, under half for an unresolved V gene and the rest for unknown reasons. V, J and clone size are taken as reported in that table, and D and trimming were inferred from the DNA itself. The sample yields nearly 700,000 clones; over 10% were counted once. About 0.02% of the sample goes to the ten largest clones.

A single peripheral blood draw of approximately 0.11 L on average was collected from each donor into heparinised tubes. Naive, central memory, regulatory and stem cell-like memory CD4+ T cells were sorted on a BD FACSAria II using a panel including CD45RO, CCR7, CD25, CD127, CD95 and CD27. Purity was above 95% for every sorted population. PBMCs were separated immediately by Lymphoprep density gradient centrifugation and were stained directly, without being cultured. Samples were stained and sorted in pairs, with one healthy donor and one patient per experiment, so that batch effects were minimized. The V end gives up 0 bases and the J end 1 base, leaving 2 bases in the junction not matched to a gene. The CDR3 spans 15 residues, from the cysteine through the phenylalanine. This entry keeps only the CDR3 DNA: 45 bases, framed from base 1. From a lookup of the germline V gene, CDR1 and CDR2 are SGHRS and YFSETQ.

The chain is encoded by TRBV5-1 joined to TRBJ1-1, with 8 middle bases fitting TRBD1. The specimen was naive CD4+ T cells from blood. The meaning of the sample's cell subset or site label: true naive CD4+ T cells. The clonotype comes from a young man with type 1 diabetes. CDR3 loop: CASSLAGQENTEAFF. The sequenced DNA is TGCGCCAGCAGCTTGGCGGGACAGGAGAACACTGAAGCTTTCTTT.